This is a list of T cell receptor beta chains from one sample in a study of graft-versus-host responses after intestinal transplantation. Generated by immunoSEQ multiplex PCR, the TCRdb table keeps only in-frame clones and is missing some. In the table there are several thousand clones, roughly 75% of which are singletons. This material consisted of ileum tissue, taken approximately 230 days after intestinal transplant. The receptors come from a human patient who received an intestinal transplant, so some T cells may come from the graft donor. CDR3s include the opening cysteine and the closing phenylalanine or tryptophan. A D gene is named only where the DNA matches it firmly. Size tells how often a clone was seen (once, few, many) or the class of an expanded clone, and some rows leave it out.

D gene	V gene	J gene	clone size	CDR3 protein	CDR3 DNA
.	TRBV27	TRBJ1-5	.	CASSPRGISNQPQHF	TGTGCCAGCAGTCCCCGGGGGATCAGCAATCAGCCCCAGCATTTT
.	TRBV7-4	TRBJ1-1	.	CASSPKGRGGNTEAFF	TGTGCCAGCAGCCCAAAGGGGAGGGGGGGAAACACTGAAGCTTTCTTT
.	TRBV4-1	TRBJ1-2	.	CASSHLRIGVWYYGYTF	TGCGCCAGCAGCCACCTGCGGATCGGGGTTTGGTACTATGGCTACACCTTC
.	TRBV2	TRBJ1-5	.	CASNDIRNQPQHF	TGTGCCAGCAATGACATCAGAAATCAGCCCCAGCATTTT
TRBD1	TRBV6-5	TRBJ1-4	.	CATRGQGTTNEKLFF	TGTGCCACCCGGGGACAGGGGACAACTAATGAAAAACTGTTTTTT
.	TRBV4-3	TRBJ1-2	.	CASSQDKTVYYGYTF	TGCGCCAGCAGCCAAGATAAGACAGTTTACTATGGCTACACCTTC
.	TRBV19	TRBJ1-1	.	CASTLRGDTEAFF	TGTGCCAGTACCCTAAGGGGTGACACTGAAGCTTTCTTT
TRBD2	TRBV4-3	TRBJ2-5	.	CASSQELAIAGQETQYF	TGCGCCAGCAGCCAAGAACTAGCGATCGCGGGCCAAGAGACCCAGTACTTC
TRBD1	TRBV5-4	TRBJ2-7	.	CASSQDRQGGSYEQYF	TGTGCCAGCAGCCAAGATAGACAGGGGGGATCCTACGAGCAGTACTTC
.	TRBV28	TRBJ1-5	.	CASTPENQPQHF	TGTGCCAGCACCCCGGAGAATCAGCCCCAGCATTTT
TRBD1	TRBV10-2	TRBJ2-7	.	CASGRPTGVKYEQYF	TGCGCCAGCGGCCGCCCGACAGGGGTGAAATACGAGCAGTACTTC
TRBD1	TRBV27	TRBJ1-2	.	CASRRQGVGGYTF	TGTGCCAGCAGACGACAGGGGGTAGGAGGCTACACCTTC
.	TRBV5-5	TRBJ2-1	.	CASSLISSSYNEQFF	TGTGCCAGCAGCTTAATCTCTAGCTCCTACAATGAGCAGTTCTTC
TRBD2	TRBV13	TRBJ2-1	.	CASSPPGTRGSNEQFF	TGTGCCAGCAGCCCTCCCGGGACTAGAGGTTCCAATGAGCAGTTCTTC
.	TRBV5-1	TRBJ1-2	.	CASSLWGGGYGYTF	TGCGCCAGCAGCTTGTGGGGGGGAGGCTATGGCTACACCTTC
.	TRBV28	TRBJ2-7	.	CASKTGGRYFDEQYF	TGTGCCAGCAAAACAGGCGGCAGGTATTTCGACGAGCAGTACTTC
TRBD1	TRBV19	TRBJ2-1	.	CASTLKPYPGTGRNEQFF	TGTGCCAGCACATTAAAGCCGTACCCCGGGACAGGGAGGAATGAGCAGTTCTTC
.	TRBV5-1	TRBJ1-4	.	CASKGSADPNEKLFF	TGCGCCAGCAAAGGTTCAGCGGACCCGAATGAAAAACTGTTTTTT
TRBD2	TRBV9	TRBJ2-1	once	CASSVGLGPGLAGGSNNEQFF	TGTGCCAGCAGCGTAGGACTGGGACCGGGACTAGCGGGGGGTTCGAACAATGAGCAGTTCTTC
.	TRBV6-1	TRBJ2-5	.	CASGRKETQYF	TGTGCCAGCGGCCGCAAAGAGACCCAGTACTTC
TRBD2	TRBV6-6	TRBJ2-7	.	CASTLREGVNEQYF	TGTGCCAGCACCTTACGGGAGGGGGTGAACGAGCAGTACTTC
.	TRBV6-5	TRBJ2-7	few	CASSNGGQINYEQYF	TGTGCCAGCAGTAACGGGGGACAGATAAACTACGAGCAGTACTTC
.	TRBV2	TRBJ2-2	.	CASTIQGSRRTGELFF	TGTGCCAGTACCATCCAGGGTAGTCGACGCACCGGGGAGCTGTTTTTT
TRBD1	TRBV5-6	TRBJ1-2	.	CASSLGDRGSYGYTF	TGTGCCAGCAGCTTGGGAGACAGGGGAAGCTATGGCTACACCTTC
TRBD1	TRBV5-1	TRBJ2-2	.	CASSLGGGDTGELFF	TGCGCCAGCAGCTTGGGAGGGGGCGACACCGGGGAGCTGTTTTTT
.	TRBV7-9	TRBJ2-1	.	CASSLGAFPEQFF	TGTGCCAGCAGCTTAGGAGCGTTCCCTGAGCAGTTCTTC
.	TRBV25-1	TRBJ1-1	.	CASSAKNTEAFF	TGTGCCAGCAGTGCCAAGAACACTGAAGCTTTCTTT
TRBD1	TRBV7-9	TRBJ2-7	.	CASSWGTASYEQYF	TGTGCCAGCAGCTGGGGGACAGCCTCCTACGAGCAGTACTTC
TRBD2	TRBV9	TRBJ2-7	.	CASSVIETSGTEQYF	TGTGCCAGCAGCGTAATTGAGACTAGCGGGACCGAGCAGTACTTC
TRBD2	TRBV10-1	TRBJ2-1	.	CASSDQGLAGGREQFF	TGCGCCAGCAGTGACCAAGGACTAGCGGGGGGGCGCGAGCAGTTCTTC
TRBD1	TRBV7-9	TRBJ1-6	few	CASSPTGSSYNSPLHF	TGTGCCAGCAGCCCGACAGGGAGCTCCTATAATTCACCCCTCCACTTT
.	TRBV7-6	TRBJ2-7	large	CASSSRGLSYEQYF	TGTGCCAGCAGCTCCAGGGGTCTCTCCTACGAGCAGTACTTC
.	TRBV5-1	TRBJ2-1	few	CASSRDSSYNEQFF	TGCGCCAGCAGCCGGGACTCCTCCTACAATGAGCAGTTCTTC
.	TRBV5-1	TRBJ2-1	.	CASSLGAGSFNEQFF	TGCGCCAGCTCCCTGGGTGCGGGTTCGTTCAATGAGCAGTTCTTC
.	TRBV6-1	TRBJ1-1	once	CASTGGPETNTEAFF	TGTGCCAGCACAGGAGGGCCCGAAACCAACACTGAAGCTTTCTTT
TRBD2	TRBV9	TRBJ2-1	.	CASSVEGREGRGQFF	TGTGCCAGCAGCGTAGAGGGGCGGGAGGGCCGAGGGCAGTTCTTC
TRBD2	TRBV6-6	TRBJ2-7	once	CASSYTLTGLVAQQYF	TGTGCCAGCAGTTACACGCTGACGGGACTAGTAGCGCAGCAGTACTTC
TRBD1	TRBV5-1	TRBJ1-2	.	CASSGQGNGYTF	TGCGCCAGCAGCGGACAGGGGAATGGCTACACCTTC
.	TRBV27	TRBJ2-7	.	CASSSYTGTYEQYF	TGTGCCAGCAGTTCTTACACCGGGACCTACGAGCAGTACTTC
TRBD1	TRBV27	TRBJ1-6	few	CASSLLYRGINSPLHF	TGTGCCAGCAGTTTACTGTACAGGGGGATAAACTCACCCCTCCACTTT
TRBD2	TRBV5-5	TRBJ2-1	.	CASSLDGRAYNEQFF	TGTGCCAGCAGCTTGGACGGGAGGGCCTACAATGAGCAGTTCTTC
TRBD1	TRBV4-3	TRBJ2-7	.	CASSQDPPGTGGYEQYF	TGCGCCAGCAGCCAAGACCCCCCCGGGACAGGGGGCTACGAGCAGTACTTC
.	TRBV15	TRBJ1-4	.	CATSRDNSQNEKLFF	TGTGCCACCAGCAGAGATAACAGTCAAAATGAAAAACTGTTTTTT
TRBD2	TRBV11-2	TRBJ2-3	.	CASSFASGRTDTQYF	TGTGCCAGCAGCTTCGCTAGCGGTCGCACAGATACGCAGTATTTT
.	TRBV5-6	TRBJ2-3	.	CASSLAGGTDTQYF	TGTGCCAGCAGCTTGGCAGGGGGCACAGATACGCAGTATTTT
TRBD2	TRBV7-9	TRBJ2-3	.	CASSQLAGIADTQYF	TGTGCCAGCAGCCAATTAGCGGGGATCGCAGATACGCAGTATTTT
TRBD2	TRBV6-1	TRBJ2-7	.	CASSEPLAGYEQYF	TGTGCCAGCAGTGAACCACTAGCGGGATACGAGCAGTACTTC
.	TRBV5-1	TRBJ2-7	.	CASSSRPTGSYEQYF	TGCGCCAGCAGCTCCCGTCCGACAGGTTCCTACGAGCAGTACTTC
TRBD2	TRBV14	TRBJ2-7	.	CASRGAGTSGYEQYF	TGTGCCAGCAGGGGCGCAGGGACTAGCGGCTACGAGCAGTACTTC
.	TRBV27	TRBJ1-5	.	CASSLSLNRNQPQHF	TGTGCCAGCAGTTTATCATTAAACAGGAATCAGCCCCAGCATTTT
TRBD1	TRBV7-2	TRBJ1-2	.	CASSSTLGDRASYGYTF	TGTGCCAGCAGCTCGACTCTAGGGGACAGGGCTTCCTATGGCTACACCTTC
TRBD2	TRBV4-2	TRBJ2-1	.	CASSHAGTRYNEQFF	TGTGCCAGCAGCCACGCCGGGACTAGGTACAATGAGCAGTTCTTC
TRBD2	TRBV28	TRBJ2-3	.	CASSSKRERTDTQYF	TGTGCCAGCAGTTCAAAGCGGGAAAGGACAGATACGCAGTATTTT
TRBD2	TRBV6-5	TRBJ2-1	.	CASSPSKRGRNEQFF	TGTGCCAGCAGTCCGTCTAAGCGGGGCCGCAATGAGCAGTTCTTC
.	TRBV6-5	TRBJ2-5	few	CASSFLSQGETQYF	TGTGCCAGCAGTTTCCTGTCCCAGGGGGAGACCCAGTACTTC
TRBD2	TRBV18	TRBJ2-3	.	CASSISGRTDTQYF	TGTGCCAGCTCCATAAGCGGGAGAACAGATACGCAGTATTTT